This TCR beta chain was documented in a study of blood T cell repertoires in COVID-19. On the study more broadly: There were acute and convalescent COVID-19 samples, and they came from the United States, Italy and Spain.

Data came from immunoSEQ multiplex PCR; TCRdb stores just in-frame clones and leaves some out. The table records about 73,000 clones, nearly 90% of them present only once. This CDR3 comprises 14 residues. Germline CDR1 WSHSY, CDR2 SAAADI. J was trimmed by 4 bases and V by 5 bases; bases with no gene match: 6. V gene TRBV10-2 combines with J gene TRBJ1-1; 8 bases fit TRBD1. The sequence derives from a man of 80 years or more with acute or convalescent COVID-19. The sample consisted of peripheral blood. CDR3 residues: CASSSTGESTEAFF. The CDR3 DNA reads as TGCGCCAGCAGTTCGACAGGGGAGAGCACTGAAGCTTTCTTT.